This TCR beta chain was identified in a study of CD8 T cells in Susac syndrome. This clonotype was detected only a few times. With V trimmed by 3 bases and J by 3 bases, 5 bases remained unmatched. CDR1 is MNHEY and CDR2 is SMNVEV in the germline V gene (reference sequence). This CDR3 is 14 amino acids long. After extraction with the RNeasy kit, roughly 0.5 to 1 ug of the RNA was reverse transcribed using random hexamers. TCR beta CDR3 was amplified by immunoSEQ multiplex PCR. This amplification extended across 54 Vbeta and 13 Jbeta segments. TCRdb passed the immunoSEQ multiplex PCR reads through MiXCR, listing each CDR3 protein once. The repertoire holds about 400,000 distinct CDR3 sequences, with 75% to 90% as singletons.

Sequencing was carried out using CD8+ T cells from PBMCs. V gene TRBV27 combines with J gene TRBJ2-7; 7 positions match TRBD1. This TCR derives from a human donor with multiple sclerosis. The CDR3 DNA reads TGTGCCAGCAGTTTGTATCGGACAGGCTACGAGCAGTACTTC. It specifies CASSLYRTGYEQYF.